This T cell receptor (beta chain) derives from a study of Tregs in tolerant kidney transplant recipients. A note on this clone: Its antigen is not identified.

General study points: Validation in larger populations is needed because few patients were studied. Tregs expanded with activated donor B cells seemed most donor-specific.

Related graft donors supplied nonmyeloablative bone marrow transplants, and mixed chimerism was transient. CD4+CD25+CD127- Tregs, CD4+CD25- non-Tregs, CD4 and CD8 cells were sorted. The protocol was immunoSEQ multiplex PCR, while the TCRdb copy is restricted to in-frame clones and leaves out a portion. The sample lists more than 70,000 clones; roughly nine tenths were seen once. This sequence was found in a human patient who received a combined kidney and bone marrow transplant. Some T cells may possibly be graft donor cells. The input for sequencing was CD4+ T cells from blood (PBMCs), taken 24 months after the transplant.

For the CDR3, the DNA is TGTGCCAGCAGCCTCAGGGACAGGGGGGCCACCGGGGAGCTGTTTTTT. Protein sequence: CASSLRDRGATGELFF. The rearrangement links TRBV4-2 to TRBJ2-2, with 11 positions matching TRBD1. This CDR3 is built from 16 residues. Germline lookup yields CDR1 LGHNA and CDR2 YNFKEQ. V shed 4 bases, J shed 4 bases, and the junction held 5 bases outside the gene matches.